This TCR beta chain appears in the sequencing data of a study of CD8 T cells in ankylosing spondylitis. Study-wide results and caveats: Disease-linked clones reportedly concentrated significantly in matched ankylosing spondylitis synovial fluid. Seemingly characteristic of ankylosing spondylitis blood was a TCR beta motif consisting of fewer than 10 highly homologous variants.

A quantitative 5'-RACE method, one with molecular barcodes, was used to make TCR beta libraries. MiXCR was run by TCRdb on the 5' RACE reads, yielding one entry per CDR3 protein. The sample records 200,000 to 250,000 distinct CDR3 sequences, 15% to 20% being singletons. Germline V gene sequence: CDR1 DFQATT, CDR2 SNEGSKA (reference sequence). V was clipped by 5 bases and J by 4 bases; unmatched bases: 4. The CDR3 runs 13 residues. This clonotype has just a few counts. Its cognate antigen is unknown. The sequenced material came from blood, either unsorted or a sorted T cell fraction (not recorded which). The source of this sequence is a male donor with ankylosing spondylitis. The gene calls are TRBV20-1 and TRBJ2-2, with 7 bases aligning to TRBD2. The CDR3 loop is CSAWGGATGELFF. CDR3 sequence (DNA): TGCAGTGCTTGGGGGGGAGCCACCGGGGAGCTGTTTTTT.